Presented here are 32 T cell receptor beta chains from one specimen sequenced in a study of T cell responses to AZD1222 COVID-19 vaccine. Method: immunoSEQ multiplex PCR; TCRdb's copy keeps in-frame clones and lacks some. Counted here are roughly 81,000 clones, around 85% occurring once; the ten biggest clones make up more than 7%. The specimen was peripheral blood, collected on day 0 of AZD1222 vaccination. Every receptor here comes from an adult in good health.

The V call is TRBV6-5, the J call TRBJ2-7, with 10 bases matching TRBD1. This CDR3 has 15 residues. Looked up from germline, CDR1 is MNHEY and CDR2 is SVGAGI. V lost 6 bases to trimming and J lost 3 bases; unmatched junction nucleotides: 8. For the CDR3, the DNA is TGTGCCAGCAGGGGCAGAGGGACAGGGGACTACGAGCAGTACTTC. This gives the protein CASRGRGTGDYEQYF.

This chain uses TRBV5-1 with TRBJ2-7; 8 bases agree with TRBD1. CDR1 and CDR2 from the germline V gene are SGHRS and YFSETQ. The CDR3 is 18 residues long. V was pared by 4 bases and J by 6 bases, with 21 bases of the junction left unmatched. The CDR3 loop reads CASSPRDRTIPGVSEQYF. As DNA, the CDR3 is TGCGCCAGCAGCCCCCGGGACAGGACAATCCCTGGGGTGTCCGAGCAGTACTTC.

This chain uses TRBV10-1 with TRBJ2-1; TRBD2 matches at 8 bases. The junction had 9 bases not matched to a gene; V was cut back by 3 bases and J by 8 bases. CDR3 length equals 15 residues. CDR1 WNHNN and CDR2 SYGVQD come from the germline V gene (reference sequence). The CDR3 region is CASSDPAGRGHEQFF. DNA of the CDR3: TGCGCCAGCAGTGACCCCGCCGGGAGGGGACATGAGCAGTTCTTC.

This clone was counted a single time. This chain links TRBV5-4 with TRBJ1-3; D remains ambiguous. The V and J ends lost 2 bases and 0 bases respectively, with 9 bases between them. The CDR3 runs 15 residues. Germline V gene lookup returns CDR1 SGHNT and CDR2 YYREEE (reference sequence). This CDR3 is CASSLPSYSGNTIYF. CDR3 coding DNA: TGTGCCAGCAGCTTACCTTCTTACTCTGGAAACACCATATATTTT.

The rearrangement links TRBV19 to TRBJ1-5; D ambiguous. The CDR3 extends over 15 amino acids. Trimming removed 3 bases from V and 0 bases from J, with 9 bases in between. The germline gives CDR1 LNHDA, CDR2 SQIVND (reference sequence). This chain's CDR3 is CASSIITASNQPQHF. The CDR3 nucleotides read TGTGCCAGTAGTATCATAACAGCTAGCAATCAGCCCCAGCATTTT.

This chain joins TRBV4-2 and TRBJ2-1, with TRBD2 matching over 11 bases. The germline CDR1 and CDR2 sequences are LGHNA and YNFKEQ. The CDR3 is 16 amino acids. The V gene end was trimmed by 3 bases and the J gene end by 2 bases; junction bases not matched to a gene: 3. CDR3 in amino acids: CASSQPTSGAYNEQFF. The CDR3, as DNA: TGTGCCAGCAGCCAGCCGACTAGCGGGGCCTACAATGAGCAGTTCTTC.

This chain connects TRBV28 to TRBJ2-7; no clear D. CDR1 is MDHEN and CDR2 is SYDVKM in the germline V gene. Between the trimmed V and J ends, which lost 6 bases and 6 bases, there was a span of 9 bases. The CDR3 spans 11 residues. CDR3 nucleotides: TGTGCCAGCAGATATTTGCTCGAGCAGTACTTC. Amino acid sequence: CASRYLLEQYF.

This clone appeared a single time. V and J are TRBV10-2 and TRBJ2-4; D is perhaps TRBD1 (7 bases). Germline CDR1 reads WSHSY; CDR2 reads SAAADI. This CDR3 is built from 14 residues. The V end lost 2 bases, the J end lost 7 bases, and 12 bases lay between the germline ends. The CDR3 region has the DNA TGCGCCAGCAGTGAGCAGGGGGGATTGAACATTCAGTACTTC. Protein product: CASSEQGGLNIQYF.

The V gene is TRBV18, the J gene TRBJ1-2; the D gene is possibly TRBD1 (5 bases). Trimming stripped 4 bases from V and 3 bases from J, with 12 bases between. The germline CDR1 and CDR2 sequences are KGHSH and LQKENI. The CDR3 spans 14 residues. CDR3 sequence (DNA): TGTGCCAGCTCACAACGGGACGGCCACTATGGCTACACCTTC. This translates into CASSQRDGHYGYTF.

The J gene is TRBJ1-2, the V gene TRBV12-3 or TRBV12-4; D gene unclear. The CDR3 contains 13 residues. Trimming took 7 bases from V and 0 from J, leaving 9 bases between them. The CDR3 sequence is CASIHSSNYGYTF. The CDR3 DNA reads as TGTGCCAGCATCCACTCATCTAACTATGGCTACACCTTC.

The chain links TRBV6-5 to TRBJ2-7; possibly TRBD1 or TRBD2 for D (5 bases each). The germline CDR1 and CDR2 sequences are MNHEY and SVGAGI. CDR3 length: 15 amino acids. Between the trimmed V and J ends, which lost 7 bases and 1 base, there was a span of 17 bases. The CDR3: CASNPVEGLSYEQYF. In nucleotides, the CDR3 is TGTGCCAGCAATCCCGTCGAGGGGCTATCCTACGAGCAGTACTTC.

The J gene is TRBJ1-1, the V gene TRBV4-3; D gene uncertain. CDR1 and CDR2 from the germline V gene are LGHNA and YSLEER. V dropped 1 base and J dropped 6 bases, with 12 bases sitting between them. CDR3 length equals 14 residues. The CDR3 loop reads CASSQGVSTPEAFF. The DNA of the CDR3 is TGCGCCAGCAGCCAAGGGGTTAGCACCCCTGAAGCTTTCTTT.

The rearrangement joins TRBV9 to TRBJ2-1; a weak D match, TRBD1 (5 bases). The germline V gene has CDR1 SGDLS and CDR2 YYNGEE. This CDR3 has 13 residues. Between the trimmed V and J ends, which lost 0 bases and 7 bases, there was a span of 8 bases. The CDR3 region has the DNA TGTGCCAGCAGCGTAGTAGGGGTGAATGAGCAGTTCTTC. Its protein product is CASSVVGVNEQFF.

The chain links TRBV27 to TRBJ2-5; possibly TRBD2 for D (5 bases). The CDR3 has 15 amino acids. Per the germline V gene, CDR1 is MNHEY and CDR2 is SMNVEV (reference sequence). The germline V and J ends were trimmed by 5 bases and 0 bases, with 13 bases remaining between them. CDR3 loop: CASSPWVGNQETQYF. The CDR3 bases are TGTGCCAGCAGTCCATGGGTCGGGAACCAAGAGACCCAGTACTTC.

V usage is TRBV7-3 and J usage is TRBJ2-5; maybe TRBD2 (7 bases). This CDR3 has 15 amino acids. Trimming removed 5 bases at V and 4 bases at J, with 17 bases between. From germline, CDR1 is SGHTA and CDR2 FQGTGA. Here the CDR3 reads CASSRYPGGRETQYF. CDR3 sequence (DNA): TGTGCCAGCAGCCGATACCCCGGGGGGCGAGAGACCCAGTACTTC.

This sequence joins TRBV30 and TRBJ2-3; D not resolved. Trimming shortened V by 0 bases and J by 0 bases, and 13 bases separated the two germline ends. This CDR3 has 16 amino acids. Per the germline V gene, CDR1 is GTSNPN and CDR2 is SVGIG (reference sequence). The chain's CDR3 is CAWSVPATPSTDTQYF. In nucleotides, the CDR3 is TGTGCCTGGAGTGTACCCGCGACCCCGAGCACAGATACGCAGTATTTT.

In this sample, this clone turned up a few times. This chain links TRBV5-4 with TRBJ2-2, with 7 bases that match TRBD2. CDR3 length: 17 amino acids. Germline CDR1 is SGHNT and CDR2 is YYREEE (reference sequence). Trimming removed 0 bases from V and 5 bases from J; junction bases left unmatched: 10. In nucleotides, the CDR3 is TGTGCCAGCAGCTTGGCCCTCGGGAGGTTAGCGACCGGGGAGCTGTTTTTT. This codes for CASSLALGRLATGELFF. The whole variable domain, filled in from reference TRBV5-4 and TRBJ2-2, reads ETGVTQSPTHLIKTRGQQVTLRCSSQSGHNTVSWYQQALGQGPQFIFQYYREEENGRGNFPPRFSGLQFPNYSSELNVNALELDDSALYLCASSLALGRLATGELFFGEGSRLTVL.

The chain combines TRBV28 with TRBJ2-6; D unresolved. Trimming removed 8 bases at V and 4 bases at J, with 12 bases between. Germline-derived CDR1 and CDR2 are MDHEN and SYDVKM. The CDR3 loop spans 14 amino acids. The CDR3 loop is CASPKVKGANVLTF. The CDR3 DNA reads TGTGCCAGCCCGAAGGTGAAGGGGGCCAACGTCCTGACTTTC. The variable domain in full, completed from reference TRBV28 and TRBJ2-6, reads DVKVTQSSRYLVKRTGEKVFLECVQDMDHENMFWYRQDPGLGLRLIYFSYDVKMKEKGDIPEGYSVSREKKERFSLILESASTNQTSMYLCASPKVKGANVLTFGAGSRLTVL.

This rearrangement joins TRBV27 to TRBJ1-1; D might be TRBD1 (6 bases). CDR3 length: 14 residues. V dropped 7 bases and J dropped 4 bases, with 16 bases sitting between them. Germline V gene lookup returns CDR1 MNHEY and CDR2 SMNVEV (reference sequence). DNA for the CDR3: TGTGCCAGCATCCCCTGGGGGGGGGCCACTGAAGCTTTCTTT. This translates into CASIPWGGATEAFF.

Only one count was recorded for this clone. The rearrangement joins TRBV12-5 to TRBJ2-5; TRBD2 might be the D (6 bases). CDR3 length: 12 amino acids. V lost 7 bases and J 5 bases, leaving 11 bases between the germline ends. Germline-derived CDR1 and CDR2 are LGHNT and FRNRAP. CDR3 nucleotide sequence: TGTGCTAGTGCTAGCGAGAGGGAGACCCAGTACTTC. Its protein is CASASERETQYF.

V is TRBV11-1 and J is TRBJ2-3; D not certain. Germline V gives CDR1 SGHAT, CDR2 FQDESV (reference sequence). This CDR3 is built from 14 residues. Trimming shortened V by 5 bases and J by 3 bases, and 12 bases separated the two germline ends. CDR3 in amino acids: CASSPGPSTDTQYF. The CDR3, as DNA: TGTGCCAGCAGCCCCGGACCTAGTACAGATACGCAGTATTTT.

This chain uses TRBV4-1 with TRBJ2-5; TRBD2 agrees at 7 bases. J was trimmed by 2 bases and V by 3 bases; bases with no gene match: 9. The germline V gene encodes CDR1 MGHRA and CDR2 YSYEKL. This CDR3 has 16 amino acids. The CDR3 loop is CASSHWGASGQETQYF. In DNA form, the CDR3 reads TGCGCCAGCAGCCACTGGGGTGCTAGCGGACAAGAGACCCAGTACTTC.

The chain employs TRBV7-6 and TRBJ1-6; D not resolved. Germline loops: CDR1 SGHVS, CDR2 FNYEAQ. V was cut by 1 base and J by 2 bases, with 21 bases left in between. The CDR3 consists of 20 residues. The CDR3 region has the DNA TGTGCCAGCAGCTTAGGGCACGAGGCATTGAGGGCCACCTATAATTCACCCCTCCACTTT. Protein: CASSLGHEALRATYNSPLHF.

As regards this clone: This sample also contains other DNA sequences that code for the same CDR3. This chain uses TRBV18 with TRBJ2-7; D possibly corresponds to TRBD1 (6 bases). The germline V gene encodes CDR1 KGHSH and CDR2 LQKENI. The CDR3 totals 14 residues. Trimming cost V 3 bases and J 3 bases, with 12 bases left between them. The chain's CDR3 is CASSPSTGIYEQYF. The CDR3 bases are TGTGCCAGCTCACCCTCGACAGGAATCTACGAGCAGTACTTC.

The J gene is TRBJ2-4, the V gene TRBV7-9; TRBD2 might be the D (5 bases). With 1 base removed from V and 5 bases from J, the gap between germline ends came to 12 bases. This CDR3 region has 15 residues. Germline V gene data show CDR1 as SEHNR and CDR2 as FQNEAQ (reference sequence). The CDR3 protein is CASSLETGIQNIQYF. As DNA, the CDR3 is TGTGCCAGCAGCTTAGAAACGGGGATCCAAAACATTCAGTACTTC.

V gene TRBV9 combines with J gene TRBJ2-3; D is tentatively TRBD1 or TRBD2 (5 bases each). Germline V lookup: CDR1 SGDLS, CDR2 YYNGEE. This CDR3 spans 16 amino acids. V gave up 3 bases and J gave up 3 bases, with 17 bases separating them. As DNA, the CDR3 is TGTGCCAGCAGCGAATTGAGGGCTGGGGGAACAGATACGCAGTATTTT. It codes for CASSELRAGGTDTQYF.

The gene calls are TRBV6-5 and TRBJ2-3; 8 nucleotides agree with TRBD1. V shed 4 bases and J 5 bases; nucleotides not matched to a gene: 11. The CDR3 has 16 residues. Germline-derived CDR1 and CDR2 are MNHEY and SVGAGI. The CDR3 protein is CASSSNYRGKGDTQYF. The CDR3 coding sequence is TGTGCCAGCAGTTCAAATTACAGGGGGAAAGGAGATACGCAGTATTTT.

The chain is built from TRBV15 and TRBJ2-2; 7 bases match TRBD2. The CDR3 spans 15 residues. CDR1 is LNHNV and CDR2 is YYDKDF in the germline V gene (reference sequence). Trimming removed 3 bases from V and 6 bases from J; junction bases left unmatched: 7. The CDR3 is CATSRREGLAGELFF. CDR3 nucleotides: TGTGCCACCAGCAGGAGGGAGGGGTTGGCCGGGGAGCTGTTTTTT. Looking up the rest from reference TRBV15 and TRBJ2-2 gives the full variable domain: DAMVIQNPRYQVTQFGKPVTLSCSQTLNHNVMYWYQQKSSQAPKLLFHYYDKDFNNEADTPDNFQSRRPNTSFCFLDIRSPGLGDTAMYLCATSRREGLAGELFFGEGSRLTVL.

V usage is TRBV6-5 and J usage is TRBJ1-3; D gene unclear. The germline V and J ends were trimmed by 4 bases and 1 base, with 8 bases remaining between them. Germline loops: CDR1 MNHEY, CDR2 SVGAGI. The CDR3 runs to 14 residues. The DNA of the CDR3 is TGTGCCAGCAGTTTTGGAGGGTCTGGAAACACCATATATTTT. This codes for CASSFGGSGNTIYF.

The V gene is TRBV4-3, the J gene TRBJ2-7, with D perhaps being TRBD1 or TRBD2 (5 bases each). The length of the CDR3 is 16 residues. The V gene lost 0 bases and the J gene lost 0 bases, with 12 bases spanning the gap. Looked up from germline, CDR1 is LGHNA and CDR2 is YSLEER. The CDR3 DNA sequence: TGCGCCAGCAGCCAAGATTGGGGGAGCAGCTCCTACGAGCAGTACTTC. This translates into CASSQDWGSSSYEQYF.

The chain carries TRBV19 and TRBJ1-2; D possibly corresponds to TRBD1 (6 bases). Germline CDR1 LNHDA, CDR2 SQIVND (reference sequence). Trimming took off 7 bases at V and 7 bases at J, with 22 bases between the two ends. This CDR3 is built from 15 residues. The CDR3: CASNAVTGHLGGYTF. In DNA, the CDR3 is TGTGCCAGTAATGCAGTGACAGGCCACTTGGGTGGCTACACCTTC.

This clone came up once. The chain is built from TRBV18 and TRBJ2-5; 7 bases fit TRBD1. This CDR3 is 16 amino acids long. With V trimmed by 6 bases and J by 4 bases, 14 bases remained unmatched. The germline V gene encodes CDR1 KGHSH and CDR2 LQKENI. CDR3 sequence: CASSPLGTVEGETQYF. For the CDR3, the DNA is TGTGCCAGCTCGCCTCTCGGGACAGTAGAAGGAGAGACCCAGTACTTC.